This entry features one TCR beta chain sequence. Its antigen is not known. This record comes from a study of T cell repertoires in cytomegalovirus infection. Regarding the study as a whole: CMV carriers with the relevant HLA were identified by cumulative public TCR beta family frequency.

The length of the CDR3 is 11 residues. Germline V gene sequence: CDR1 DFQATT, CDR2 SNEGSKA (reference sequence). The V and J ends lost 2 bases and 3 bases respectively, with 5 bases between them. TCRdb itself ran the reads through MiXCR, one entry per CDR3 protein. The data show roughly 630,000 distinct CDR3 sequences, with approximately 24% seen just once and 8% held by the top ten. This clonotype was obtained from a human donor in good health (CMV status not recorded). Some clones in this sample may be carry-over from other donors' samples. Sequencing used CD8+ T cells from PBMCs. This sequence joins TRBV20-1 and TRBJ2-7; unclear D gene. CDR3 nucleotide sequence: TGCAGTGCTAGACTCAGCTACGAGCAGTACTTC. Protein product: CSARLSYEQYF.